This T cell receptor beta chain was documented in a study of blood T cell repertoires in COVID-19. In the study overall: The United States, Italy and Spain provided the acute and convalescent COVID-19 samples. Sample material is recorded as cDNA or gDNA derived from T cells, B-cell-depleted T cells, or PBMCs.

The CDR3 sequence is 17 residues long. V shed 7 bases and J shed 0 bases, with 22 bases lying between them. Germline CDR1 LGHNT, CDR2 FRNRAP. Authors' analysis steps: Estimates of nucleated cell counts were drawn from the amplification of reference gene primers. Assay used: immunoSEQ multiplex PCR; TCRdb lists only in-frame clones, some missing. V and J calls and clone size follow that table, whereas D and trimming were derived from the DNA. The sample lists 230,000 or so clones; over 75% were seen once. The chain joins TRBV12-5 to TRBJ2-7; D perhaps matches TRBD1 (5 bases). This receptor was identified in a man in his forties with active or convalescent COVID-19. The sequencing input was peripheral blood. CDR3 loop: CASASPWGGGDSYEQYF. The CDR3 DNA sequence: TGTGCTAGTGCCTCGCCCTGGGGCGGCGGCGACTCCTACGAGCAGTACTTC.